A selection of T cell receptor beta chains follows, all from one sample in a study of identifying expanded T cells in peripheral blood. Libraries were prepared by immunoSEQ multiplex PCR; TCRdb keeps only in-frame clonotypes and omits some of them. The repertoire holds approximately 58,000 clones, roughly 87% seen once, with about 3.7% in the top ten. Specimen: blood. These receptors all stem from a person between 18 and 75 years old in good health. Each CDR3 is given with its conserved first and last residue. D genes are given only for firm matches. For some rows the clone size is stated as once, few or many, or as a class when expanded; others skip it.

abundance | d_gene | j_gene | v_gene | CDR3aa | CDR3nt
. | . | TRBJ2-5 | TRBV20-1 | CSGQYQETQYF | TGCAGTGGACAATACCAAGAGACCCAGTACTTC
once | . | TRBJ2-7 | TRBV9 | CASSVEVGGEQYF | TGTGCCAGCAGCGTAGAGGTAGGAGGAGAGCAGTACTTC
once | TRBD2 | TRBJ2-1 | TRBV7-8 | CASSAGGRYNEQFF | TGTGCCAGCAGTGCGGGGGGTCGCTACAATGAGCAGTTCTTC
. | . | TRBJ1-2 | TRBV7-2 | CASSLPGYGYTF | TGTGCCAGCAGCCTCCCGGGCTATGGCTACACCTTC
. | TRBD2 | TRBJ2-7 | TRBV5-5 | CASSIVGTSGFLPTGYEQYF | TGTGCCAGCAGCATAGTCGGGACTAGCGGGTTCTTACCGACGGGTTACGAGCAGTACTTC
. | TRBD1 | TRBJ2-7 | TRBV5-1 | CASSSPSLRDRGEQYF | TGCGCCAGCAGCTCCCCATCCCTACGGGACAGGGGCGAGCAGTACTTC
. | . | TRBJ2-2 | TRBV29-1 | CSVEFFGELFF | TGCAGCGTTGAATTCTTCGGGGAGCTGTTTTTT
. | TRBD2 | TRBJ2-7 | TRBV30 | CAWSVNSGGYEQYF | TGTGCCTGGAGTGTAAATAGCGGGGGGTACGAGCAGTACTTC
. | TRBD1 | TRBJ1-2 | TRBV27 | CASSPGQGAGYTF | TGTGCCAGCAGTCCGGGACAGGGAGCTGGCTACACCTTC
. | . | TRBJ2-3 | TRBV29-1 | CSVGGFADTQYF | TGCAGCGTGGGGGGTTTCGCAGATACGCAGTATTTT
. | . | TRBJ1-6 | TRBV4-3 | CASSPQGDPNSPLHF | TGCGCCAGCAGCCCCCAGGGAGATCCGAATTCACCCCTCCACTTT
. | . | TRBJ2-7 | TRBV7-8 | CASSLFEHISYEQYF | TGTGCCAGCAGCTTATTTGAGCACATCTCCTACGAGCAGTACTTC
. | . | TRBJ1-6 | TRBV5-1 | CASSPDLPGNSPLHF | TGCGCCAGCAGCCCTGACCTGCCCGGAAATTCACCCCTCCACTTT
. | . | TRBJ2-5 | TRBV7-2 | CASSLTFQETQYF | TGTGCCAGCAGCTTAACCTTCCAAGAGACCCAGTACTTC
. | . | TRBJ2-1 | TRBV2 | CASSGEIADYNEQFF | TGTGCCAGCAGTGGGGAGATAGCGGACTACAATGAGCAGTTCTTC
. | TRBD1 | TRBJ1-2 | TRBV7-2 | CASSRTPIWAGGEKGYTF | TGTGCCAGCAGCCGGACCCCCATCTGGGCAGGGGGGGAGAAGGGCTACACCTTC
few | . | TRBJ1-1 | TRBV19 | CASSKRGVTEAFF | TGTGCCAGTAGTAAACGGGGGGTCACTGAAGCTTTCTTT
. | TRBD1 | TRBJ2-3 | TRBV10-3 | CAISEGGQGTDTQYF | TGTGCCATCAGTGAGGGGGGACAGGGCACAGATACGCAGTATTTT
. | . | TRBJ2-7 | TRBV4-2 | CASSQDLTGSYEQYF | TGTGCCAGCAGCCAAGATTTAACCGGCTCCTACGAGCAGTACTTC
few | . | TRBJ2-7 | TRBV2 | CASNRRGDEQYF | TGTGCCAGCAATAGGCGGGGAGACGAGCAGTACTTC
. | . | TRBJ1-6 | TRBV6-6 | CASESTLNSPLHF | TGTGCCAGCGAGAGCACCTTAAATTCACCCCTCCACTTT
. | . | TRBJ2-5 | TRBV14 | CASSQESPGIGAQYF | TGTGCCAGCAGCCAAGAATCGCCGGGCATCGGGGCCCAGTACTTC
. | TRBD1 | TRBJ2-7 | TRBV7-6 | CASSVGQDYEQYF | TGTGCCAGCAGCGTTGGACAGGACTACGAGCAGTACTTC
. | . | TRBJ1-2 | TRBV6-6 | CASIQGAARNYGYTF | TGTGCCAGCATCCAAGGGGCAGCGCGAAACTATGGCTACACCTTC
. | TRBD1 | TRBJ2-4 | TRBV18 | CASSPGTGQNIQYF | TGTGCCAGCTCACCCGGGACAGGGCAAAACATTCAGTACTTC
. | TRBD1 | TRBJ1-5 | TRBV7-8 | CASSLGTGPNQPQHF | TGTGCCAGCAGCCTTGGGACAGGTCCTAATCAGCCCCAGCATTTT
. | . | TRBJ1-2 | TRBV2 | CASSGLETYGYTF | TGTGCCAGCAGTGGGTTAGAAACCTATGGCTACACCTTC
. | . | TRBJ2-5 | TRBV5-1 | CASSLELRQEETQYF | TGCGCCAGCAGCTTGGAACTGAGGCAGGAAGAGACCCAGTACTTC
. | . | TRBJ2-7 | TRBV15 | CATSRDPGRYEQYF | TGTGCCACCAGCAGAGACCCGGGACGCTACGAGCAGTACTTC
. | . | TRBJ2-2 | TRBV29-1 | CSVDTNTGELFF | TGCAGCGTCGACACGAACACCGGGGAGCTGTTTTTT
. | TRBD2 | TRBJ2-7 | TRBV7-2 | CASSRLAGTYEQYF | TGTGCCAGCAGCCGTCTAGCGGGGACCTACGAGCAGTACTTC
. | TRBD2 | TRBJ2-2 | TRBV19 | CASSIVGGSSGRGIGELFF | TGTGCCAGTAGTATAGTTGGAGGTTCGAGCGGGAGAGGAATCGGGGAGCTGTTTTTT
few | . | TRBJ2-7 | TRBV19 | CASSMLGDEQYF | TGTGCCAGTAGTATGCTCGGGGACGAGCAGTACTTC
. | TRBD1 | TRBJ2-1 | TRBV28 | CASSWDRGDNEQFF | TGTGCCAGCAGTTGGGACAGGGGGGACAATGAGCAGTTCTTC
. | TRBD1 | TRBJ2-5 | TRBV20-1 | CGGQFQETQYF | TGTGGGGGACAGTTCCAAGAGACCCAGTACTTC
. | TRBD2 | TRBJ2-7 | TRBV27 | CASSTSGSPSYEQYF | TGTGCCAGCAGTACTAGCGGGAGTCCTTCCTACGAGCAGTACTTC
once | TRBD2 | TRBJ2-1 | TRBV7-3 | CASSLRLAGDEQFF | TGTGCCAGCAGCTTAAGACTAGCGGGGGACGAGCAGTTCTTC